This T cell receptor (beta chain) came from a study of cytomegalovirus exposure and HLA in healthy donors. This clone showed up just once. As yet, its antigen is unknown. PCR used 60 Vbeta primers and 13 Jbeta primers. Libraries were prepared by immunoSEQ multiplex PCR; TCRdb keeps only in-frame clonotypes and omits some of them. The sample records some 270,000 clones, 80% to 95% being singletons. Deletions cut 2 bases from V and 4 bases from J, with 10 bases between. The CDR3 loop spans 14 amino acids. Germline V CDR1 and CDR2: MNHEY, SMNVEV (reference sequence). Findings and caveats of the study: Sequences of the TCR beta chain were said to predict the HLA-A and HLA-B alleles of most subjects accurately. Most of the TCR beta V segments (in an earlier analysis) were productive either about 87% or about 30% of the time. Follow-up analysis later connected one missense variant in DCLRE1C with trimming of TCR beta V- and J-genes.

This chain links TRBV27 with TRBJ2-3; D perhaps matches TRBD2 (5 bases). Material for sequencing was PBMCs. The receptor was derived from a girl aged 2 to 9 in good health and CMV-seronegative. CDR3 DNA: TGTGCCAGCAGTTTAGTGGGAGTCCCAGATACGCAGTATTTT. Protein sequence: CASSLVGVPDTQYF.